This T cell receptor (beta chain) was captured by sequencing in a study of cytotoxic CD8 clonotypes in ibrutinib-treated CLL. Study-level findings and limits: At progression, clonality fell back toward baseline after rising at ibrutinib response. T-cell clonality at baseline went above that of age-matched healthy donors and rose and fell with circulating CD8+ T-cell counts.

Comment on this clone: Its antigen remains unknown.

Clones were sequenced by immunoSEQ multiplex PCR, and TCRdb holds only the in-frame ones, with some missing. Of over 120,000 clones in the sample, 80% are singletons; the top ten hold 7.5% to 9%. Germline V CDR1 and CDR2: SGHTS, YDEGEE. This CDR3 is 14 amino acids long. Trimming at V came to 4 bases and at J to 4 bases, leaving 5 bases not matched to a gene. This TCR derives from a human donor with chronic lymphocytic leukemia. The rearrangement joins TRBV5-8 to TRBJ1-2, with TRBD1 matching 9 bases. Sequencing was performed on PBMCs, taken after 36 months of ibrutinib treatment. In DNA form, the CDR3 reads TGTGCCAGCAGCCTGGGACAGGGTTCCTATGGCTACACCTTC. Protein product: CASSLGQGSYGYTF.